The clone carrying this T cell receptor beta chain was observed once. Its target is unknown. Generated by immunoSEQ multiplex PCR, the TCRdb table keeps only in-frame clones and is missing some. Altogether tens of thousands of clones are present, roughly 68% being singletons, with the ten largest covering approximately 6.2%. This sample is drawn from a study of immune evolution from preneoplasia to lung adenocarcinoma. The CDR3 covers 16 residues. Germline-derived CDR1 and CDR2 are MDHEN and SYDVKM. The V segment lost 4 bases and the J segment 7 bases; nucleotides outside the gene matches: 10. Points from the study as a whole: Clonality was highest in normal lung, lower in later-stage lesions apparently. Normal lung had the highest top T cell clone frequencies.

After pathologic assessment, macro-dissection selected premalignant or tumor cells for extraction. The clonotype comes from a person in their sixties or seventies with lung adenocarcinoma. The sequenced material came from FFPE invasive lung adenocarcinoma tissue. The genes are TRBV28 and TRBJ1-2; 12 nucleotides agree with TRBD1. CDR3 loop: CASSSYGTGGAGGYTF. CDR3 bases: TGTGCCAGCAGTTCGTACGGGACAGGGGGCGCCGGTGGCTACACCTTC.